What follows is one T cell receptor (beta chain) and its context. Its antigen remains undetermined. No base-level quality is on record; no much larger clone is a single base apart. The immunoSEQ Assay, a bias-controlled multiplex PCR, was used to amplify TCRbeta CDR3 regions from genomic DNA. The source study handled its data this way. The number of nucleated cells in each sample was estimated from the amplification of reference gene primers within the assay. To quantify the absolute abundance of each unique TCRbeta CDR3 rearrangement, sequence reads were collapsed and filtered. Productive Simpson clonality was computed per sample as the square root of Simpson's diversity index over productive rearrangements. What TCRdb holds here is the immuneACCESS table cut down to in-frame rearrangements. Part of the clones is not present; checked against another copy, under half of the missing clones reflect an unresolved V gene, and the others are unexplained. V, J and clone size derive from that table, while D and trimming were established from the DNA sequence. A total of some 110,000 clones appear in this sample, just under 80% of them only once. The ten largest clones take up 16% of the sample.

This record comes from a study of blood T cell repertoires in COVID-19 (dated by TCRdb to the early 2020s). With respect to the entire study: The collaborator samples originated in the United States, Italy and Spain and spanned the acute and convalescent phases of COVID-19. The prospective study material was composed of cDNA or gDNA derived from T cells, B-cell-depleted T cells, or PBMCs. The dataset comprised deeply sampled blood TCRbeta repertoires from subjects exposed to, actively infected with, or recovered from COVID-19. The repertoires were made available in a free public database intended to serve as a resource for research on the immune response to SARS-CoV-2. The samples were drawn from the first 160 participants of the ongoing ImmuneRACE study and from over a thousand subjects provided by 6 global collaborators. Nearly every sample came with metadata listing a de-identified subject ID, COVID-19 status, age in years and sex. Where available, HLA class I and class II types were obtained from metadata supplied by the sample provider rather than from assay-based typing. General conclusions and limits of the study: The amount of clinical and demographic metadata varied by source and participant and was provided uncurated.

Each collaborating institution followed its own protocols to collect whole blood in K2EDTA tubes. For TCRbeta analysis, collaborators shipped samples in one of three forms: frozen whole blood, isolated PBMCs, or DNA extracted from either of those sample types. Between the V and J ends, shortened by 7 bases and 2 bases respectively, the junction contains 7 bases. Reading from cysteine to phenylalanine, the CDR3 counts 12 amino acids. This entry keeps only the CDR3 DNA: 36 bases, framed from base 1. The sequencing input was peripheral blood. The rearranged segments are TRBV12-3 or TRBV12-4 and TRBJ2-3; TRBD2 might be the D gene, on 5 matching bases. This receptor was identified in a man between 60 and 75 years old with active or convalescent COVID-19. The sequence in DNA is TGTGCCAGCAACGGGAACACAGATACGCAGTATTTT. Translated, it gives CASNGNTDTQYF.